This T cell receptor beta chain appears in the sequencing data of a study of T-cell memory formation after mild COVID-19. The CDR3 totals 15 residues. The V gene's germline CDR1 is ENHRY and CDR2 SYGVKD. Trimming cost V 0 bases and J 7 bases, with 15 bases left between them. The TCR alpha and TCR beta cDNA libraries, bearing sample barcodes and UMIs, were generated by 5'RACE using constant-segment primers. MiXCR was run by TCRdb on the 5' RACE reads, yielding one entry per CDR3 protein. The table has around 220,000 distinct CDR3 sequences, over 15% seen once. Only a few counts were recorded for this clonotype.

V usage is TRBV10-3 and J usage is TRBJ2-5; possibly TRBD1 or TRBD2 for D (5 bases each). This receptor was taken from a man aged 18 to 35 who had mild COVID-19 (a few samples of this study predate the infection). Cell type and time point are not known. The specimen was PBMCs or a T cell subset sorted from them (not recorded which). The CDR3: CAISESGRTMGTQYF. DNA for the CDR3: TGTGCCATCAGTGAGTCGGGACGGACGATGGGGACCCAGTACTTC.